This TCR beta chain was found in a study of blood T cell repertoires in COVID-19. Assay used: immunoSEQ multiplex PCR; TCRdb lists only in-frame clones, some missing. Among around 150,000 clones listed, roughly 90% were seen once. V lost 0 bases and J lost 0, with 7 bases in between. CDR1 is SGHRS, CDR2 YFSETQ, per germline. CDR3 length: 16 residues. The sequence came from a man aged 55 to 70 with active or convalescent COVID-19. The sequenced sample was peripheral blood. The chain uses TRBV5-1 and TRBJ1-6; no reliable D call. Here the CDR3 reads CASSLDRTSYNSPLHF. The CDR3 region has the DNA TGCGCCAGCAGCTTGGACAGAACCTCCTATAATTCACCCCTCCACTTT.